These 3 T cell receptor beta chains originate from one sample sequenced in a study of T cell changes during pregnancy in multiple sclerosis (dated by TCRdb to between 2018 and 2021). Library generation was performed with the immunoSEQ multiplex PCR assay. TCRdb holds this immuneACCESS table with in-frame rearrangements only. Some clones are missing; in checked studies, unresolved V genes explain under half, and the rest has no known cause. Counted in this sample were about 110,000 clones; roughly 92% of them appeared once. Of the sample, around 0.8% is held by the ten largest clones. The sample here was peripheral blood, taken in the third trimester of pregnancy. Source of these receptors: a female donor in good health, enrolled as a control in a pregnancy study.

This clone was recorded a few times. This sequence joins TRBV7-3 and TRBJ1-1, with D maybe TRBD1 (5 bases). CDR1 is SGHTA and CDR2 is FQGTGA in the germline V gene. CDR3 length: 14 amino acids. V was clipped by 3 bases and J by 4 bases, with 12 bases between them. The DNA of the CDR3 is TGTGCCAGCAGCTTCTCAGGGTCAGTCACTGAAGCTTTCTTT. This gives the protein CASSFSGSVTEAFF.

This clone has only one observation. This chain links TRBV11-3 with TRBJ1-6; 7 bases match TRBD1. Losses at the gene ends were 3 bases for V and 11 bases for J; bases not matched to a gene: 10. From germline, CDR1 is SGHNT and CDR2 YENEEA. The CDR3 runs 15 residues. Written as DNA, the CDR3 is TGTGCCAGCAGCTTGGGGGCGGACAGGTGGGCACCCCTCCACTTT. This encodes CASSLGADRWAPLHF.

The rearrangement joins TRBV10-3 to TRBJ1-2, with TRBD1 identical over 10 bases. The CDR3 runs to 14 residues. Trimming cost V 8 bases and J 3 bases; bases outside gene matches: 6. CDR1 and CDR2 (germline): ENHRY, SYGVKD. The CDR3 region is CAISRQGADYGYTF. CDR3 sequence (DNA): TGTGCCATCTCGAGACAGGGGGCTGACTATGGCTACACCTTC.